This passage covers 25 T cell receptor beta chains from one sample sequenced in a study of T cell clonality in common variable immunodeficiency. Clones were sequenced by immunoSEQ multiplex PCR, and TCRdb holds only the in-frame ones, with some missing. The sample yields roughly 57,000 clones, without any singletons. The sequencing sample was made of peripheral blood mononuclear cells. Receptor source: a person aged 18 to 69 in good health.

Ten or more counts support this clone. The read ends 3 residues before the CDR3 terminus; that terminus is restored from the germline J gene. The rearrangement uses TRBV5-1 and TRBJ2-2; 7 positions match TRBD1. After removal of 6 bases from V and 1 base from J, the junction contained 12 bases not matched to a gene. CDR3 length: 17 residues. Germline V gene lookup returns CDR1 SGHRS and CDR2 YFSETQ. The DNA read from the CDR3 is TGCGCCAGCACCATTTCGGGGACAGCCAAGAACACCGGGGAG. Translating it yields CASTISGTAKNTGE. The CDR3, in full, reads CASTISGTAKNTGELFF.

This clone was recorded at least ten times. The DNA ends 3 residues before the CDR3 does, and the rest of the CDR3 is filled in from the germline J gene. This chain uses TRBV5-1 with TRBJ2-3; the D is unclear. Looked up from germline, CDR1 is SGHRS and CDR2 is YFSETQ. This CDR3 region has 13 residues. The V end lost 5 bases, the J end lost 6 bases, and 13 bases lay between the germline ends. This chain's CDR3 is CASRLPLGDTQYF. Partial CDR3 DNA: TGCGCCAGCAGATTGCCCCTCGGGGATACG.

Many counts were recorded for this clone. The read finishes 3 residues shy of the CDR3 end, and the germline J gene is used to complete it. The chain carries TRBV4-1 and TRBJ1-1; D is ambiguous. Germline values: CDR1 MGHRA, CDR2 YSYEKL. CDR3 length equals 14 residues. Trimming removed 4 bases from V and 1 base from J, with 10 bases in between. The CDR3 bases that were read are TGCGCCAGCAGCCTCCCCCCAGGGAACACTGAA. Its translation is CASSLPPGNTE. Given in full, the CDR3 is CASSLPPGNTEAFF.

This clone has ten or more counts. The sequenced part of the CDR3 DNA is TGTGCCAGCAGTCACAAACAGGGGAGAGGAAACACC. Translating gives CASSHKQGRGNT. The entire CDR3 is CASSHKQGRGNTIYF. The J gene is TRBJ1-3, the V gene TRBV5-6; 7 bases match TRBD1. The CDR3 is cut off 3 residues early in the read; its end comes from the germline J gene. The CDR3 extends over 15 amino acids. The V gene's germline CDR1 is SGHDT and CDR2 YYEEEE. The V gene end was trimmed by 5 bases and the J gene end by 4 bases; junction bases not matched to a gene: 9.

This clone was counted at least ten times. The CDR3 extends 3 residues past the end of the read, so its final part is completed from the germline J gene. V usage is TRBV5-1 and J usage is TRBJ1-2; 7 positions match TRBD1. The CDR3 totals 15 residues. The V gene end was trimmed by 4 bases and the J gene end by 2 bases; junction bases not matched to a gene: 8. Per germline, CDR1 SGHRS and CDR2 YFSETQ. Here the CDR3 reads CASSPGTEGNYGYTF. The CDR3 DNA, read in part, is TGCGCCAGCAGCCCTGGGACAGAAGGGAACTATGGC.

This clone has at least ten counts. The missing CDR3 end, 3 residues past where the read stops, is filled in from the germline J gene. The genes are TRBV19 and TRBJ1-4; TRBD1 matches at 7 bases. Germline V gene sequence: CDR1 LNHDA, CDR2 SQIVND (reference sequence). The CDR3 has 15 residues. The ends lost 6 bases at V and 4 bases at J; junction bases unmatched: 8. The DNA read from the CDR3 is TGTGCCAGTAGAGCCGGGACAGTTGTTAATGAAAAA. Its protein product is CASRAGTVVNEK. The full CDR3 is CASRAGTVVNEKLFF. The variable domain in full, with the rest retrieved from reference TRBV19 and TRBJ1-4, is DGGITQSPKYLFRKEGQNVTLSCEQNLNHDAMYWYRQDPGQGLRLIYYSQIVNDFQKGDIAEGYSVSREKKESFPLTVTSAQKNPTAFYLCASRAGTVVNEKLFFGSGTQLSVL.

This clone was seen many times. Read data end 3 residues before the CDR3 end; the end is taken from the germline J gene. The genes are TRBV19 and TRBJ2-7; 7 bases match TRBD1. Germline CDR1 and CDR2: LNHDA and SQIVND (reference sequence). Germline trimming cut 2 bases from V and 6 bases from J; bases unmatched to any gene: 7. This CDR3 comprises 14 residues. The DNA read from the CDR3 is TGTGCCAGTAGTATAAGCAGGGGGAATGGCGAG. Translating it yields CASSISRGNGE. The whole CDR3 reads CASSISRGNGEQYF.

This clone was picked up a small number of times. The sequenced CDR3 bases are TGTGCCATGACAGGGACTAGCGGTTACAATGAG. This codes for CAMTGTSGYNE. From start to end, the CDR3 is CAMTGTSGYNEQFF. This chain uses TRBV10-3 with TRBJ2-1; 11 bases map to TRBD2. Coverage ceases 3 residues before the CDR3 finishes, and the germline J gene fills in the end. The CDR3 totals 14 residues. V shed 9 bases and J 4 bases; nucleotides not matched to a gene: 5. CDR1 ENHRY and CDR2 SYGVKD come from the germline V gene.

This clone was counted at least ten times. The read gets to within 3 residues of the CDR3 end, and the germline J gene fills in the rest. The chain joins TRBV28 to TRBJ2-3; D remains ambiguous. The CDR3 spans 15 residues. The V end was cut by 8 bases, the J end by 0 bases, with 15 bases between. Per germline, CDR1 MDHEN and CDR2 SYDVKM. CDR3 bases read: TGTGCCAGCTTTTCCTATCCTCCTAGCACAGATACG. It codes for CASFSYPPSTDT. In full, the CDR3 reads CASFSYPPSTDTQYF.

This clone was observed many times. The missing CDR3 end, 3 residues past where the read stops, is filled in from the germline J gene. The rearrangement uses TRBV20-1 and TRBJ2-3; the match to TRBD2 covers 14 bases. Germline V gene sequence: CDR1 DFQATT, CDR2 SNEGSKA (reference sequence). The trim removed 4 bases at V and 3 bases at J, leaving 12 bases unmatched. CDR3 size: 18 residues. Partial CDR3 DNA: TGCAGTGCTACCCCCGGGACTAGCGGGGGTTCCCAAACAGATACG. It codes for CSATPGTSGGSQTDT. The full CDR3 is CSATPGTSGGSQTDTQYF.

This clone has a count of ten or more. The read finishes 3 residues shy of the CDR3 end, and the germline J gene is used to complete it. This chain joins TRBV2 and TRBJ1-1, with D perhaps TRBD1 (5 bases). The CDR3 covers 14 residues. In germline, CDR1 is SNHLY, CDR2 FYNNEI. The V gene lost 2 bases and the J gene lost 5 bases, with 12 bases spanning the gap. The CDR3 bases that were read are TGTGCCAGCAGTGAACACAGGCCGATGACTGAA. Translation gives CASSEHRPMTE. The CDR3 in full is CASSEHRPMTEAFF.

At least ten counts were recorded for this clone. This chain's CDR3 is CASSIGRAGLYEQFF. Incomplete CDR3 DNA: TGTGCCAGTAGTATAGGTCGGGCAGGGTTGTATGAG. This chain connects TRBV19 to TRBJ2-1, with TRBD1 as a possible D gene (5 bases). The read terminates 3 residues ahead of where the CDR3 ends, so the germline J gene completes it. Germline V gives CDR1 LNHDA, CDR2 SQIVND (reference sequence). V was shortened by 1 base and J by 8 bases, with 15 bases between the two germline ends. The CDR3 consists of 15 residues.

This clone was observed a handful of times. The CDR3 goes on 3 residues after the read ends, and that part is filled in from the germline J gene. V gene TRBV5-1 combines with J gene TRBJ2-1, with D maybe TRBD2 (5 bases). V was trimmed by 5 bases and J by 0 bases, leaving 9 bases between them. The CDR3 length is 14 residues. Germline V CDR1 and CDR2: SGHRS, YFSETQ. Incomplete CDR3 DNA: TGCGCCAGCAGAGAGACTAACTCCTACAATGAG. Protein sequence: CASRETNSYNE. The CDR3 as a whole reads CASRETNSYNEQFF.

Many counts were recorded for this clone. CDR3 DNA (partial): TGTGCCAGTAGTCCATATACCGAGCAGGACTATGGC. Amino acids: CASSPYTEQDYG. The CDR3 in full is CASSPYTEQDYGYTF. This rearrangement joins TRBV19 to TRBJ1-2, with D uncertain. The CDR3 extends 3 residues past the end of the read, so its final part is completed from the germline J gene. The V and J ends lost 5 bases and 3 bases respectively, with 16 bases between them. Germline V gene data show CDR1 as LNHDA and CDR2 as SQIVND (reference sequence). The CDR3 extends over 15 amino acids.

In this sample, this clone turned up many times. The read gets to within 3 residues of the CDR3 end, and the germline J gene fills in the rest. The chain carries TRBV5-1 and TRBJ2-7; D gene ambiguous. The CDR3 has 15 amino acids. Trimming cost V 2 bases and J 5 bases, with 17 bases left between them. Germline CDR1 reads SGHRS; CDR2 reads YFSETQ. This CDR3 reads CASSFIPSRVDEQYF. The CDR3 bases that were read are TGCGCCAGCAGCTTCATACCGTCAAGGGTCGACGAG.

The CDR3 loop reads CASSDPPTGGTYNSPLHF. CDR3 DNA (partial): TGTGCCAGCAGTGACCCCCCGACAGGGGGTACCTATAATTCACCC. The chain recombines TRBV25-1 with TRBJ1-6, with 9 bases identical to TRBD1. The read stops 3 residues short of the end of the CDR3; the missing end is completed from the germline J gene. Germline CDR1 is MGHDK and CDR2 is SYGVNS. V lost 3 bases to trimming and J lost 2 bases; unmatched junction nucleotides: 8. The CDR3 is 18 amino acids.

As to this clone: From the germline J gene comes the end of the CDR3, since the read stops 3 residues before it. This chain links TRBV7-3 with TRBJ1-2; D gene unclear. This CDR3 has 17 residues. CDR1 is SGHTA and CDR2 is FQGTGA in the germline V gene. Incomplete CDR3 DNA: TGTGCCAGCAGCCTTCTCGCAGGAGCTTACCCCTACAATGAC. Its protein is CASSLLAGAYPYND. The CDR3 reads in full as CASSLLAGAYPYNDYTF. Variable domain in full (rest from reference TRBV7-3 and TRBJ1-2): GAGVSQTPSNKVTEKGKYVELRCDPISGHTALYWYRQSLGQGPEFLIYFQGTGAADDSGLPNDRFFAVRPEGSVSTLKIQRTERGDSAVYLCASSLLAGAYPYNDYTFGSGTRLTVV.

There are many counts of this clone. The read falls 3 residues short of the CDR3 end, and the missing part is taken from the germline J gene. The rearrangement links TRBV6-1 to TRBJ2-3; possibly TRBD1 for D (5 bases). The CDR3 totals 14 residues. With 1 base removed from V and 6 bases from J, the gap between germline ends came to 11 bases. Germline V gene sequence: CDR1 MNHNS, CDR2 SASEGT. CDR3 in amino acids: CASSEDRGGDTQYF. CDR3 DNA, as far as it was read: TGTGCCAGCAGTGAAGATAGGGGTGGCGATACG.

The sample holds many counts of this clone. The read finishes 3 residues shy of the CDR3 end, and the germline J gene is used to complete it. The genes are TRBV19 and TRBJ2-7; tentatively, D is TRBD2 (6 bases). The germline V and J ends were trimmed by 6 bases and 6 bases, with 12 bases remaining between them. This CDR3 contains 12 residues. Per germline, CDR1 LNHDA and CDR2 SQIVND (reference sequence). The part of the CDR3 DNA that was read is TGTGCCAGTAGAAACCTCGGGGGCGAG. Translated: CASRNLGGE. The whole CDR3 protein is CASRNLGGEQYF.

This clone was seen repeatedly, ten times or more. The DNA ends 3 residues before the CDR3 does, and the rest of the CDR3 is filled in from the germline J gene. The V gene is TRBV7-2, the J gene TRBJ2-2, with D tentatively TRBD1 (5 bases). The CDR3 sequence is 13 residues long. Germline V lookup: CDR1 SGHTA, CDR2 FQGNSA. The CDR3 reads CASSRQSNEKLFF. The CDR3 DNA, read in part, is TGTGCCAGCAGCCGACAGTCTAATGAAAAG. The full variable domain, rest sourced from reference TRBV7-2 and TRBJ2-2, is GAGVSQSPSNKVTEKGKDVELRCDPISGHTALYWYRQSLGQGLEFLIYFQGNSAPDKSGLPSDRFSAERTGGSVSTLTIQRTQQEDSAVYLCASSRQSNEKLFFGEGSRLTVL.

This clone was observed at least ten times. Read sequence stops 3 residues before the CDR3 end, and the germline J gene provides the missing end. The V and J genes are TRBV19 and TRBJ1-1; tentative D call: TRBD1 (6 bases). The CDR3 extends over 14 amino acids. Germline V gene sequence: CDR1 LNHDA, CDR2 SQIVND (reference sequence). Trimming left V 4 bases short and J 0 bases short, with 9 bases between. This CDR3 is CASSTRDMNTEAFF. The part of the CDR3 DNA that was read is TGTGCCAGTAGTACCCGGGACATGAACACTGAA.

This clone has a count of ten or more. The read gets to within 3 residues of the CDR3 end, and the germline J gene fills in the rest. The V and J genes are TRBV20-1 and TRBJ1-3; D not certain. The germline gives CDR1 DFQATT, CDR2 SNEGSKA (reference sequence). V lost 7 bases to trimming and J lost 0 bases, with 19 bases between them. The CDR3 runs 16 residues. CDR3 in amino acids: CSDQNHPEGSGNTIYF. The DNA read from the CDR3 is TGCAGTGACCAGAATCATCCCGAGGGCTCTGGAAACACC.

This clone has ten or more counts. The CDR3 loop reads CASSESLRETQYF. The part of the CDR3 DNA that was read is TGTGCCAGCAGTGAGTCGTTACGGGAGACC. The chain employs TRBV2 and TRBJ2-5; D unresolved. The read comes to an end 3 residues before the CDR3 does, leaving the germline J gene to fill in the end. V was pared by 3 bases and J by 5 bases, with 10 bases between. Germline V lookup: CDR1 SNHLY, CDR2 FYNNEI. The CDR3 is 13 residues long.

This clone occurred many times. The CDR3 end is not reached by the read, which stops 3 residues before it; the germline J gene fills it in. The chain couples TRBV19 to TRBJ1-5; D is ambiguous. The CDR3 has 15 residues. V gave up 6 bases and J gave up 0 bases, with 12 bases separating them. Germline V gene sequence: CDR1 LNHDA, CDR2 SQIVND (reference sequence). The part of the CDR3 DNA that was read is TGTGCCAGTAGCGATTACTCTAATAGCAATCAGCCC. This translates into CASSDYSNSNQP. The whole CDR3 is CASSDYSNSNQPQHF.

Concerning this clone itself: Read coverage stops 3 residues before the CDR3 terminus; the germline J gene supplies the remainder. The chain joins TRBV18 to TRBJ1-3, with 7 nucleotides matching TRBD1. There are 17 residues in the CDR3. From germline, CDR1 is KGHSH and CDR2 LQKENI. Unmatched junction bases numbered 12, after V lost 3 bases and J lost 4 bases. The DNA read from the CDR3 is TGTGCCAGCTCACCGACAAGACAGGGCGGGAAGGGAAACACC. It encodes CASSPTRQGGKGNT. In full, the CDR3 is CASSPTRQGGKGNTIYF.